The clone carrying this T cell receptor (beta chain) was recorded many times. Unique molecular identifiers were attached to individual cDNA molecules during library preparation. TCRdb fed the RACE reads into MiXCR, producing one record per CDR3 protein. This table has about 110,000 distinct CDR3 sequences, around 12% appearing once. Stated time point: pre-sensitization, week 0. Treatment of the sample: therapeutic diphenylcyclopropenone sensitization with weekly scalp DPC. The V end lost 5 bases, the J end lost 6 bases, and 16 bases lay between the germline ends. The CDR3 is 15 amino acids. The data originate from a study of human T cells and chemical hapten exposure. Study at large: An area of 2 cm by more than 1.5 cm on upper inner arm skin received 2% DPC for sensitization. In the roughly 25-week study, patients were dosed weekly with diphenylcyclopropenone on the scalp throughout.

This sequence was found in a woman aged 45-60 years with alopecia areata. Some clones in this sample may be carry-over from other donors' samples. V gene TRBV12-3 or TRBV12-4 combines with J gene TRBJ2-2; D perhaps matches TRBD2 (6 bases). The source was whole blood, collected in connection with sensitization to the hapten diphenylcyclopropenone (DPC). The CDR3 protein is CASSTPGTFAGELFF. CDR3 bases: TGTGCCAGCAGTACCCCCGGGACTTTCGCCGGGGAGCTGTTTTTT.